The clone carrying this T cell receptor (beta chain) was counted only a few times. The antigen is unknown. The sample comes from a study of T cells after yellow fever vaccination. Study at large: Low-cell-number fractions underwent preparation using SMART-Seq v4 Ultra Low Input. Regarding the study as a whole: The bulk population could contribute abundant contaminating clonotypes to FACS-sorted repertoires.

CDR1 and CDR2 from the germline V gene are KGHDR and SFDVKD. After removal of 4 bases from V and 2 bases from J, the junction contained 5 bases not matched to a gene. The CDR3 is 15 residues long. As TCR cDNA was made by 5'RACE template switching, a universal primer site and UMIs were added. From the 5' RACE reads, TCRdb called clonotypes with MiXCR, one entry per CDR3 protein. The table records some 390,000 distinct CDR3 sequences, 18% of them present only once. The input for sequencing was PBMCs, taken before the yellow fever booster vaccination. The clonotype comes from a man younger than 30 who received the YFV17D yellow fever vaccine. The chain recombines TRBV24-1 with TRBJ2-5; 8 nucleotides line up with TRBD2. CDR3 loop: CATSDPGGDQETQYF. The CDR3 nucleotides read TGTGCCACCAGTGACCCCGGGGGGGATCAAGAGACCCAGTACTTC.